The following is a TCR beta chain sequence with its context. Antigen unknown. The CDR3 spans 15 residues. Per the germline V gene, CDR1 is DFQATT and CDR2 is SNEGSKA (reference sequence). Unmatched junction bases numbered 15, after V lost 3 bases and J lost 11 bases. The sample is drawn from a study of blood T cells in healthy people across ages. Study conclusions and caveats: Both naive CD4+ cell counts and diversity were greater in long-lived donors than in aged donors.

Through a sample-barcoded 5' primer and a J-beta primer mix, a second PCR was run for roughly 7 to 12 cycles. Each cDNA molecule was tagged by a template-switch adaptor with 12 random nucleotides. One entry per CDR3 protein results from TCRdb running MiXCR on the 5' RACE reads. In the table there are around 970,000 distinct CDR3 sequences, just over 50% of which are singletons. Every donor contributed about 10 milliliters of peripheral blood by blood draw. The sequence was obtained from a woman aged 60-70 years in good health. The sample comprised blood. The chain employs TRBV20-1 and TRBJ2-5; 10 bases map to TRBD2. CDR3: CSASRPSPSGRQQYF. The CDR3 DNA reads TGCAGTGCTAGTAGGCCCTCTCCTAGCGGGAGACAGCAGTACTTC.